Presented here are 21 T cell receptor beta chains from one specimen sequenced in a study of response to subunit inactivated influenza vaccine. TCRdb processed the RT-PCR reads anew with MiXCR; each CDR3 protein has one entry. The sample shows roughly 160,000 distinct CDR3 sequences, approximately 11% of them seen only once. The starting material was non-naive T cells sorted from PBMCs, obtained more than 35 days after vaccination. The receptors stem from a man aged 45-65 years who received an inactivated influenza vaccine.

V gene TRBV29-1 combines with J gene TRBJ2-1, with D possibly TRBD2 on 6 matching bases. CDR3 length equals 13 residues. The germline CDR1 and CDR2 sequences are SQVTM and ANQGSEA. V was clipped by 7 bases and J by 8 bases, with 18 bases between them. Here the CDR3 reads CSAQLGGYYEQFF. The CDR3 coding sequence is TGCAGCGCTCAGTTGGGGGGATATTATGAGCAGTTCTTC.

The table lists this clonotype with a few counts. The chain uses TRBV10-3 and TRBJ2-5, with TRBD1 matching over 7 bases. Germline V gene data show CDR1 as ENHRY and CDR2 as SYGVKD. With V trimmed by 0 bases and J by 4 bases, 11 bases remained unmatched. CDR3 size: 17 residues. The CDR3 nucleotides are TGTGCCATCAGTGAGTCTACCGCCAGGGGGTCCCGAGAGACCCAGTACTTC. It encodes CAISESTARGSRETQYF.

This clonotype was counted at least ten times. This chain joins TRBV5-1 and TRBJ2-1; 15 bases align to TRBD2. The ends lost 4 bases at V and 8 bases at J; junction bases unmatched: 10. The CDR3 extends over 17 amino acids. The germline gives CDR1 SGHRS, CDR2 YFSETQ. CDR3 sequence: CASSLTGLAGGRDEQFF. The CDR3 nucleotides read TGCGCCAGCAGCCTAACGGGACTAGCGGGGGGCCGGGATGAGCAGTTCTTC.

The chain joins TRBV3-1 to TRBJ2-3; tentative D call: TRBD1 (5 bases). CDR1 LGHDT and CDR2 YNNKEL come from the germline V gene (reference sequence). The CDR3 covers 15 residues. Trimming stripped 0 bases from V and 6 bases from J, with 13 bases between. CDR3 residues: CASSQEGRRADTQYF. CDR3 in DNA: TGTGCCAGCAGCCAAGAGGGGCGAAGAGCCGATACGCAGTATTTT.

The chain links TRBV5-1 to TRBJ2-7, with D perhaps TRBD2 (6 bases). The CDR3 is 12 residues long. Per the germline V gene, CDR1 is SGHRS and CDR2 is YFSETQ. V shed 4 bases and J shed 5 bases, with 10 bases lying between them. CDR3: CASSPSGDEQYF. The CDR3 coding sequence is TGCGCCAGCAGCCCATCGGGGGACGAGCAGTACTTC. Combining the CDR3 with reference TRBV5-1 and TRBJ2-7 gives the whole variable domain KAGVTQTPRYLIKTRGQQVTLSCSPISGHRSVSWYQQTPGQGLQFLFEYFSETQRNKGNFPGRFSGRQFSNSRSEMNVSTLELGDSALYLCASSPSGDEQYFGPGTRLTVT.

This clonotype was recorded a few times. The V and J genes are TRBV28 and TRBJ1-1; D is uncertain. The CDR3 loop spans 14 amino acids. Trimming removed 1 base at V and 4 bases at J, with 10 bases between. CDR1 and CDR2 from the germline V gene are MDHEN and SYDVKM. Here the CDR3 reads CASSLSGGSTEAFF. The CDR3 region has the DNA TGTGCCAGCAGTTTATCGGGAGGGAGCACTGAAGCTTTCTTT.

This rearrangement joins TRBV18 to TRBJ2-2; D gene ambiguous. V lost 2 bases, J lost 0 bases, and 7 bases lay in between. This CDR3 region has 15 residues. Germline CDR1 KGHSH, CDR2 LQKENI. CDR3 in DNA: TGTGCCAGCTCACCATCGGATACGAACACCGGGGAGCTGTTTTTT. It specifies CASSPSDTNTGELFF.

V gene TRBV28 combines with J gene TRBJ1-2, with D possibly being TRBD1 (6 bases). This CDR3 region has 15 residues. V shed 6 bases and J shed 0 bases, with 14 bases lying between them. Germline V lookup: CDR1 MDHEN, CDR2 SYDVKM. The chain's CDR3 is CASSSRTESNYGYTF. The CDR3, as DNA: TGTGCCAGCAGCTCCCGGACAGAGTCTAACTATGGCTACACCTTC.

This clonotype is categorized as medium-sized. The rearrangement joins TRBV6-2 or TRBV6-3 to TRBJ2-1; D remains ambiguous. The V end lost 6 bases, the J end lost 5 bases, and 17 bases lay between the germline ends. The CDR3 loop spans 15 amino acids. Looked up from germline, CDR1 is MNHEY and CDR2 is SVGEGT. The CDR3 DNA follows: TGTGCCAGCAGCCATCCCCGAGGACGGCACAATGAGCAGTTCTTC. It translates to CASSHPRGRHNEQFF.

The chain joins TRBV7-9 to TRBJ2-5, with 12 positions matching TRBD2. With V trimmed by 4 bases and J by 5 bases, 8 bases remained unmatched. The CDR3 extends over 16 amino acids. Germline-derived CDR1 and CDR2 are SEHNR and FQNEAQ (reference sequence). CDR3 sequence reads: CASSSSSGRAWETQYF. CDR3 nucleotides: TGTGCCAGCAGCTCCTCTAGCGGGAGGGCCTGGGAGACCCAGTACTTC.

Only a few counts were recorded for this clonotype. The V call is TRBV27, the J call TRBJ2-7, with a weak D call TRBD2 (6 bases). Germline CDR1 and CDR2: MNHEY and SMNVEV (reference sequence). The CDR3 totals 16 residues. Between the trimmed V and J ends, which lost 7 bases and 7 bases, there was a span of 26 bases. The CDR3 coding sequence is TGTGCCAGCACCGAGCCCACGCGGGACCCCAAGAGTGAGCAGTACTTC. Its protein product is CASTEPTRDPKSEQYF.

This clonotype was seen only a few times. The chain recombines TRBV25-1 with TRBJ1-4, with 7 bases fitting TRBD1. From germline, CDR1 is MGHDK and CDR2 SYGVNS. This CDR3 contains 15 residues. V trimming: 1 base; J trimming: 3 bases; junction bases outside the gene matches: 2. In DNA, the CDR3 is TGTGCCAGCAGTGAATCAGGGGGACCTAATGAAAAACTGTTTTTT. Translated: CASSESGGPNEKLFF. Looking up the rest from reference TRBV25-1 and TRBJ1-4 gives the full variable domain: EADIYQTPRYLVIGTGKKITLECSQTMGHDKMYWYQQDPGMELHLIHYSYGVNSTEKGDLSSESTVSRIRTEHFPLTLESARPSHTSQYLCASSESGGPNEKLFFGSGTQLSVL.

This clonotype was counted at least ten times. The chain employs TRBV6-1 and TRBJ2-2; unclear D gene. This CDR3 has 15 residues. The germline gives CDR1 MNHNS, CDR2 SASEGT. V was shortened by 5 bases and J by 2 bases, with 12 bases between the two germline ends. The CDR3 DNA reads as TGTGCCAGCAGTACGTTGCGGAGCAACACCGGGGAGCTGTTTTTT. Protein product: CASSTLRSNTGELFF.

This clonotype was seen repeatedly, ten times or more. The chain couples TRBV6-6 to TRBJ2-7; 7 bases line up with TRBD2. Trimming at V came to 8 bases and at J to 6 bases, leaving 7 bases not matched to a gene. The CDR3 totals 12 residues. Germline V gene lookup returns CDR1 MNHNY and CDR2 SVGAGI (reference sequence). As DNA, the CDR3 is TGTGCCAGCGAGGGAGGGCCGGGCGAGCAGTACTTC. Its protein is CASEGGPGEQYF.

The DNA of the CDR3 is TGTGCCAGCAGCGTGGGGTTCTCCTACGAGCAGTACTTC. It is translated as CASSVGFSYEQYF. The chain combines TRBV7-2 with TRBJ2-7; unclear D gene. The CDR3 runs 13 residues. Germline CDR1 is SGHTA and CDR2 is FQGNSA. Trimming left V 5 bases short and J 0 bases short, with 8 bases between.

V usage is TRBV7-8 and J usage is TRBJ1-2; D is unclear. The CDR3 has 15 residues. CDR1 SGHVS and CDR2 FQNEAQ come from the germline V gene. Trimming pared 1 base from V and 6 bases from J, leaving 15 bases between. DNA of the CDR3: TGTGCCAGCAGCTTAGTTGGGTCGGCGGCCCATGGCTACACCTTC. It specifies CASSLVGSAAHGYTF.

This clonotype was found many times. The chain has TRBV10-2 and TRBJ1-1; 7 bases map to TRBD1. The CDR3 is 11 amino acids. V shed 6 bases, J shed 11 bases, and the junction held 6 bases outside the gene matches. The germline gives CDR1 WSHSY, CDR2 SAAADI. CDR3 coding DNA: TGCGCCAGCAGCCGGACAGGAGACGCTTTCTTT. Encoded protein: CASSRTGDAFF.

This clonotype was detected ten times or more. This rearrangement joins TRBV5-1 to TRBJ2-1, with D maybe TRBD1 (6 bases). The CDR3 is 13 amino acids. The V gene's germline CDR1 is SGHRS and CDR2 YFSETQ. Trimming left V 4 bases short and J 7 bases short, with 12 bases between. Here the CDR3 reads CASSIQGMNEQFF. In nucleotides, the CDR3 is TGCGCCAGCAGCATACAGGGAATGAATGAGCAGTTCTTC.

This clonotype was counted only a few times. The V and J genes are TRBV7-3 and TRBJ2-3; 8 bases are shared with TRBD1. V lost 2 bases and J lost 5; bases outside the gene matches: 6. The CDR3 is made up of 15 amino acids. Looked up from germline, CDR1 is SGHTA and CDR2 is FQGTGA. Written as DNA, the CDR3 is TGTGCCAGCAGCTTAGAAGGACAGGGTATAGATACGCAGTATTTT. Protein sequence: CASSLEGQGIDTQYF.

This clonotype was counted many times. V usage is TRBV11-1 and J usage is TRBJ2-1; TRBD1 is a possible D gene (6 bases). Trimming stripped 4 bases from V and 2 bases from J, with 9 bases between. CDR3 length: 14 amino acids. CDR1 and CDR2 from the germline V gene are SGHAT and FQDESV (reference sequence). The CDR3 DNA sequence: TGTGCCAGCAGCTCACGGGACACCTACAATGAGCAGTTCTTC. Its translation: CASSSRDTYNEQFF.

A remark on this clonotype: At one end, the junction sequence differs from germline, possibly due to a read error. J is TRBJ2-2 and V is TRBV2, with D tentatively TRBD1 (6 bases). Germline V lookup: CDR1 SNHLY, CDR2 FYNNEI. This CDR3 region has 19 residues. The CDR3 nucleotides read TGTGCCATCAGTTTTTGGCTTTCTGCTAAGAAGCAGGGGACCGGGGAGCTGTTTTTT. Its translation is CAISFWLSAKKQGTGELFF.